This passage covers 8 T cell receptor beta chains from one sample sequenced in a study of shared clonotypes between healthy human individuals. Produced via immunoSEQ multiplex PCR; TCRdb's table is partial and in-frame only. Here the sample spans 330,000 or so clones, around 70% being singletons. Sample: memory CD4+ T cells sorted from blood. The sample's subset: CD45RA-negative fraction. These receptors all come from a man aged 25-45 years in good health.

This clone turned up a few times. The chain combines TRBV7-8 with TRBJ2-5, with D maybe TRBD1 (6 bases). Germline V lookup: CDR1 SGHVS, CDR2 FQNEAQ. Trimming stripped 3 bases from V and 9 bases from J, with 11 bases between. This CDR3 is built from 12 residues. The CDR3 loop is CASSFGGGPQYF. Written as DNA, the CDR3 is TGTGCCAGCAGCTTTGGTGGGGGCCCCCAGTACTTC.

Regarding this clone: Other DNA sequences in the same sample also yield this CDR3. This rearrangement joins TRBV4-3 to TRBJ2-1, with D hard to call. Germline CDR1 is LGHNA and CDR2 is YSLEER. The CDR3 is made up of 16 amino acids. The germline V and J ends were trimmed by 0 bases and 0 bases, with 9 bases remaining between them. The CDR3 loop reads CASSQDGGSSYNEQFF. The CDR3 DNA is TGCGCCAGCAGCCAAGATGGCGGCAGCTCCTACAATGAGCAGTTCTTC.

V usage is TRBV12-5 and J usage is TRBJ2-5; 10 bases are shared with TRBD1. Per the germline V gene, CDR1 is LGHNT and CDR2 is FRNRAP. Losses at the gene ends were 5 bases for V and 2 bases for J; bases not matched to a gene: 5. This CDR3 spans 15 amino acids. The CDR3 here is CASGPGQGVQETQYF. For the CDR3, the DNA is TGTGCTAGTGGTCCCGGACAGGGGGTGCAAGAGACCCAGTACTTC.

The gene calls are TRBV27 and TRBJ2-7; 7 nucleotides agree with TRBD1. Germline V lookup: CDR1 MNHEY, CDR2 SMNVEV (reference sequence). V gave up 2 bases and J gave up 6 bases; unmatched junction bases: 1. The CDR3 consists of 12 residues. The CDR3 loop is CASSLPGGEQYF. The CDR3, as DNA: TGTGCCAGCAGTTTACCAGGGGGCGAGCAGTACTTC.

This clone came up many times. This CDR3 is also generated by other DNA sequences in the sample. The chain recombines TRBV28 with TRBJ1-5; D call uncertain. Germline V CDR1 and CDR2: MDHEN, SYDVKM. The V end lost 4 bases, the J end lost 4 bases, and 5 bases lay between the germline ends. The CDR3 spans 12 residues. CDR3 DNA: TGTGCCAGCAGTTATGGGAATCAGCCCCAGCATTTT. It specifies CASSYGNQPQHF.

The CDR3 reads CSVDRGSDEQFF. CDR3 sequence (DNA): TGCAGCGTTGATCGGGGCTCGGATGAGCAGTTCTTC. The V call is TRBV29-1, the J call TRBJ2-1; tentatively, D is TRBD1 or TRBD2 (5 bases each). This CDR3 has 12 amino acids. Germline V gene data show CDR1 as SQVTM and CDR2 as ANQGSEA. Trimming cost V 3 bases and J 8 bases, with 11 bases left between them.

The V gene is TRBV28, the J gene TRBJ2-7; D not certain. The CDR3 sequence is 11 residues long. Trimming left V 5 bases short and J 1 base short, with 3 bases between. In germline, CDR1 is MDHEN, CDR2 SYDVKM. CDR3 DNA sequence: TGTGCCAGCAGTACTTCCTACGAGCAGTACTTC. Translation: CASSTSYEQYF.

The J gene is TRBJ2-5, the V gene TRBV7-2; perhaps D is TRBD1 or TRBD2 (5 bases each). Germline CDR1 is SGHTA and CDR2 is FQGNSA. The ends were cut back, 5 bases at V and 5 bases at J, with 15 bases in the middle. The CDR3 runs to 14 residues. CDR3 in DNA: TGTGCCAGCAGCAAGCCCCGGGACGGGGAGACCCAGTACTTC. This sequence encodes CASSKPRDGETQYF.